Listed here are 17 T cell receptor beta chains from one sample, sequenced in a study of cytomegalovirus exposure and HLA in healthy donors. Sequencing used immunoSEQ multiplex PCR; TCRdb keeps in-frame clones, though not all of them. Seen here are some 110,000 clones, 86% observed once, and the top ten hold 4.5% to 6%. Sequencing was performed on PBMCs. These receptors were obtained from a man aged 18 to 35 in good health and CMV-seronegative.

The rearrangement links TRBV13 to TRBJ1-2; D ambiguous. Trimming left V 0 bases short and J 4 bases short, with 9 bases between. Looked up from germline, CDR1 is PRHDT and CDR2 is FYEKMQ (reference sequence). The CDR3 runs to 14 residues. The CDR3 DNA reads as TGTGCCAGCAGCTTAGGGAGGGAGTCCTATGGCTACACCTTC. Its protein is CASSLGRESYGYTF.

This clone showed up just a few times. This CDR3 reads CASSPGQGRNQPQHF. In nucleotides, the CDR3 is TGTGCCAGCTCACCGGGACAGGGTAGGAATCAGCCCCAGCATTTT. This rearrangement joins TRBV18 to TRBJ1-5, with TRBD1 identical over 9 bases. Looked up from germline, CDR1 is KGHSH and CDR2 is LQKENI. The CDR3 is made up of 15 amino acids. The V gene end was trimmed by 3 bases and the J gene end by 4 bases; junction bases not matched to a gene: 4.

The genes are TRBV5-1 and TRBJ1-1, with 9 bases fitting TRBD1. Germline V gene sequence: CDR1 SGHRS, CDR2 YFSETQ. The CDR3 totals 13 residues. The ends lost 4 bases at V and 4 bases at J; junction bases unmatched: 2. The CDR3 sequence: CASSGTGFTEAFF. The DNA for the CDR3 is TGCGCCAGCAGCGGGACAGGGTTCACTGAAGCTTTCTTT. Based on the CDR3 plus reference TRBV5-1 and TRBJ1-1, the full variable domain is KAGVTQTPRYLIKTRGQQVTLSCSPISGHRSVSWYQQTPGQGLQFLFEYFSETQRNKGNFPGRFSGRQFSNSRSEMNVSTLELGDSALYLCASSGTGFTEAFFGQGTRLTVV.

This clone was seen more than once but under ten times. The chain uses TRBV11-2 and TRBJ2-5; 7 bases are a match to TRBD1. Germline CDR1 SGHAT, CDR2 FQNNGV. The CDR3 totals 18 residues. With 5 bases clipped from V and 5 bases from J, the junction kept 20 bases outside the gene matches. CDR3 DNA sequence: TGTGCCAGCAGCCCATACCCTGGTCAGGGGGATTTAGGGGAGACCCAGTACTTC. It yields the protein CASSPYPGQGDLGETQYF. Full variable domain (outside the CDR3, taken from reference TRBV11-2 and TRBJ2-5): EAGVAQSPRYKIIEKRQSVAFWCNPISGHATLYWYQQILGQGPKLLIQFQNNGVVDDSQLPKDRFSAERLKGVDSTLKIQPAKLEDSAVYLCASSPYPGQGDLGETQYFGPGTRLLVL.

There are a few counts of this clone. The chain employs TRBV30 and TRBJ2-1; the D is unclear. The length of the CDR3 is 12 residues. Germline-derived CDR1 and CDR2 are GTSNPN and SVGIG (reference sequence). The V gene lost 1 base and the J gene lost 6 bases, with 7 bases spanning the gap. The CDR3 protein is CAWSAQSNEQFF. CDR3 sequence (DNA): TGTGCCTGGAGTGCACAATCCAATGAGCAGTTCTTC.

Only one count was recorded for this clone. J is TRBJ1-4 and V is TRBV18; the D gene is possibly TRBD1 (5 bases). This CDR3 is 18 amino acids long. V was clipped by 3 bases and J by 8 bases, with 25 bases between them. Germline CDR1 reads KGHSH; CDR2 reads LQKENI. CDR3 sequence reads: CASSPQTSWGRLGEKLFF. In nucleotides, the CDR3 is TGTGCCAGCTCACCTCAAACCTCGTGGGGCAGGCTGGGGGAAAAACTGTTTTTT.

The CDR3 coding sequence is TGTGCCAGCAGTGAAGCGTGGGCCACGGGGGAGACCCAGTACTTC. It codes for CASSEAWATGETQYF. This chain connects TRBV2 to TRBJ2-5; TRBD2 might be the D (5 bases). CDR1 SNHLY and CDR2 FYNNEI come from the germline V gene. The germline V and J ends were trimmed by 0 bases and 5 bases, with 13 bases remaining between them. This CDR3 is 15 amino acids long.

The rearrangement joins TRBV14 to TRBJ2-1, with TRBD2 identical over 7 bases. The CDR3 is 18 amino acids. CDR1 is SGHDN, CDR2 FVKESK, per germline. The V gene end was trimmed by 4 bases and the J gene end by 4 bases; junction bases not matched to a gene: 16. CDR3 DNA sequence: TGTGCCAGCAGCCTTCGAGCGGGTGTTTTTAGCGGGTACAATGAGCAGTTCTTC. Residues: CASSLRAGVFSGYNEQFF.

This clone appeared a single time. This CDR3 reads CASSFRQGEQYF. CDR3 sequence (DNA): TGTGCCAGCAGTTTCCGACAGGGCGAGCAGTACTTC. The gene calls are TRBV6-5 and TRBJ2-7; 7 bases are a match to TRBD1. V lost 4 bases to trimming and J lost 6 bases; unmatched junction nucleotides: 3. This CDR3 comprises 12 residues. Germline CDR1 reads MNHEY; CDR2 reads SVGAGI.

J is TRBJ2-3 and V is TRBV6-1; TRBD1 is a possible D gene (5 bases). CDR1 and CDR2 (germline): MNHNS, SASEGT. V was clipped by 7 bases and J by 5 bases, with 10 bases between them. The CDR3 has 12 amino acids. Written as DNA, the CDR3 is TGTGCCAGCATCAAGGGGCGAGATACGCAGTATTTT. Its translation: CASIKGRDTQYF.

The rearrangement uses TRBV18 and TRBJ2-3, with 8 positions matching TRBD1. The germline gives CDR1 KGHSH, CDR2 LQKENI. V was clipped by 2 bases and J by 0 bases; unmatched bases: 4. This CDR3 region has 16 residues. CDR3 sequence: CASSPRTGYSTDTQYF. The CDR3 region has the DNA TGTGCCAGCTCACCAAGGACAGGGTATAGCACAGATACGCAGTATTTT. The full variable domain, completed using reference TRBV18 and TRBJ2-3, is NAGVMQNPRHLVRRRGQEARLRCSPMKGHSHVYWYRQLPEEGLKFMVYLQKENIIDESGMPKERFSAEFPKEGPSILRIQQVVRGDSAAYFCASSPRTGYSTDTQYFGPGTRLTVL.

This clone has more than one count but fewer than ten. This chain joins TRBV2 and TRBJ2-7; 11 bases map to TRBD1. The CDR3 sequence is 12 residues long. From germline, CDR1 is SNHLY and CDR2 FYNNEI. V lost 8 bases and J lost 7; bases outside the gene matches: 4. This chain's CDR3 is CASSGQGVEQYF. The CDR3 bases are TGTGCCAGCTCGGGACAGGGGGTTGAGCAGTACTTC.

V is TRBV2 and J is TRBJ1-2; 10 positions match TRBD1. Germline V gene sequence: CDR1 SNHLY, CDR2 FYNNEI. The ends lost 11 bases at V and 1 base at J; junction bases unmatched: 10. This CDR3 region has 15 residues. The CDR3 bases are TGTGCCGGCGGACGACAGGGGGCCGGTAACTATGGCTACACCTTC. It specifies CAGGRQGAGNYGYTF.

The V gene is TRBV5-4, the J gene TRBJ2-5; possible D gene TRBD1, 5 bases. V was pared by 4 bases and J by 0 bases, with 16 bases between. The CDR3 sequence is 16 residues long. The germline CDR1 and CDR2 sequences are SGHNT and YYREEE (reference sequence). CDR3 protein: CASSQRTDRDQETQYF. In DNA, the CDR3 is TGTGCCAGCAGCCAAAGGACCGACAGAGACCAAGAGACCCAGTACTTC.

V and J are TRBV7-9 and TRBJ1-1; TRBD1 matches at 7 bases. The length of the CDR3 is 17 residues. The V and J ends lost 5 bases and 5 bases, in that order; junction bases with no gene match: 17. Per germline, CDR1 SEHNR and CDR2 FQNEAQ (reference sequence). The CDR3, as DNA: TGTGCCAGCAGCGAAACAGGGGAATACTGGGAAGATACTGAAGCTTTCTTT. As protein: CASSETGEYWEDTEAFF. Complete variable domain (other parts from reference TRBV7-9 and TRBJ1-1): DTGVSQNPRHKITKRGQNVTFRCDPISEHNRLYWYRQTLGQGPEFLTYFQNEAQLEKSRLLSDRFSAERPKGSFSTLEIQRTEQGDSAMYLCASSETGEYWEDTEAFFGQGTRLTVV.

The V gene is TRBV4-1, the J gene TRBJ2-2; TRBD2 agrees at 8 bases. J lost 7 bases, V lost 6 bases, and 10 bases had no gene match. This CDR3 has 15 residues. Germline V lookup: CDR1 MGHRA, CDR2 YSYEKL. The CDR3: CASRTIAGRDGELFF. The DNA of the CDR3 is TGCGCCAGCAGAACGATAGCGGGGAGAGACGGGGAGCTGTTTTTT.

The J gene is TRBJ1-3, the V gene TRBV7-2; 7 bases line up with TRBD1. CDR3 length equals 16 residues. CDR1 and CDR2 from the germline V gene are SGHTA and FQGNSA. Losses at the gene ends were 1 base for V and 0 bases for J; bases not matched to a gene: 3. The CDR3 spells CASSLEGTVSGNTIYF. The DNA for the CDR3 is TGTGCCAGCAGCTTAGAAGGGACAGTCTCTGGAAACACCATATATTTT. Using reference TRBV7-2 and TRBJ1-3 for the parts outside the CDR3, the full variable domain is GAGVSQSPSNKVTEKGKDVELRCDPISGHTALYWYRQSLGQGLEFLIYFQGNSAPDKSGLPSDRFSAERTGGSVSTLTIQRTQQEDSAVYLCASSLEGTVSGNTIYFGEGSWLTVV.